Shown below are 12 T cell receptor beta chains from a single sample sequenced in a study of CD8 T cells in ankylosing spondylitis. TCRdb re-called the 5' RACE reads through MiXCR, storing one row per CDR3 protein. This sample has hundreds of thousands of distinct CDR3 sequences, with around 21% found just once. Sequencing was done on a sample of blood, either unsorted or a sorted T cell fraction (not recorded which). These TCRs come from a female donor with ankylosing spondylitis or in good health (not recorded which).

The rearrangement links TRBV20-1 to TRBJ2-5; D gene uncertain. CDR3 length equals 15 residues. CDR1 is DFQATT and CDR2 is SNEGSKA in the germline V gene (reference sequence). V lost 3 bases, J lost 1 base, and 15 bases lay in between. CDR3 region: CSASNSGISQETQYF. CDR3 DNA sequence: TGCAGTGCTAGTAACAGTGGGATTAGCCAAGAGACCCAGTACTTC.

The sample holds a few counts of this clonotype. This chain uses TRBV7-3 with TRBJ2-7, with 7 bases that match TRBD1. Germline V lookup: CDR1 SGHTA, CDR2 FQGTGA. The CDR3 is 11 residues long. The junction had 4 bases not matched to a gene; V was cut back by 8 bases and J by 6 bases. CDR3 bases: TGTGCCAGCGACAGGGTGGCCGAGCAGTACTTC. It yields the protein CASDRVAEQYF.

This clonotype has only a few counts. The rearrangement uses TRBV15 and TRBJ2-1; D is perhaps TRBD1 (5 bases). This CDR3 region has 11 residues. The ends were cut back, 3 bases at V and 9 bases at J, with 6 bases in the middle. CDR1 LNHNV and CDR2 YYDKDF come from the germline V gene (reference sequence). The CDR3 reads CATSSRVEQFF. CDR3 sequence (DNA): TGTGCCACCAGCAGCAGGGTTGAGCAGTTCTTC.

Only a few counts were recorded for this clonotype. The chain couples TRBV7-9 to TRBJ2-7; D remains unclear. The V gene lost 4 bases and the J gene lost 0 bases, with 13 bases spanning the gap. The germline CDR1 and CDR2 sequences are SEHNR and FQNEAQ (reference sequence). The CDR3 consists of 15 residues. CDR3 DNA: TGTGCCAGCAGCTCCCGGGCGGCGCTCTCCTACGAGCAGTACTTC. Translation gives CASSSRAALSYEQYF.

This sequence joins TRBV10-3 and TRBJ2-5, with 14 bases identical to TRBD2. The germline CDR1 and CDR2 sequences are ENHRY and SYGVKD. The CDR3 is 16 amino acids. V shed 3 bases, J shed 2 bases, and the junction held 2 bases outside the gene matches. The DNA of the CDR3 is TGTGCCATCAGTGACGGGACTAGCGGGAGTCAAGAGACCCAGTACTTC. As protein: CAISDGTSGSQETQYF.

The chain uses TRBV20-1 and TRBJ2-3; D unresolved. CDR1 DFQATT and CDR2 SNEGSKA come from the germline V gene (reference sequence). This CDR3 spans 14 amino acids. Trimming took off 6 bases at V and 3 bases at J, with 16 bases between the two ends. Here the CDR3 DNA reads TGCAGTGCAGTACTACCCCATGGGACAGATACGCAGTATTTT. Translation: CSAVLPHGTDTQYF.

V gene TRBV5-1 combines with J gene TRBJ1-2, with D possibly being TRBD1 (6 bases). Trimming stripped 3 bases from V and 4 bases from J, with 16 bases between. The CDR3 consists of 15 residues. Per the germline V gene, CDR1 is SGHRS and CDR2 is YFSETQ. The CDR3 reads CASSSGGQTVYGYTF. CDR3 in DNA: TGCGCCAGCAGCTCGGGCGGACAGACCGTCTATGGCTACACCTTC.

The chain joins TRBV4-3 to TRBJ2-5; D unclear. With 0 bases removed from V and 4 bases from J, the gap between germline ends came to 12 bases. Germline CDR1 reads LGHNA; CDR2 reads YSLEER. This CDR3 has 15 residues. CDR3 sequence reads: CASSQDLRDGETQYF. For the CDR3, the DNA is TGCGCCAGCAGCCAAGATCTTAGGGATGGAGAGACCCAGTACTTC.

This clonotype was recorded a few times. The gene calls are TRBV30 and TRBJ1-3; D might be TRBD1 (6 bases). In germline, CDR1 is GTSNPN, CDR2 SVGIG (reference sequence). This CDR3 has 14 residues. The germline V and J ends were trimmed by 4 bases and 2 bases, with 12 bases remaining between them. CDR3 sequence (DNA): TGTGCCTGGACACAGGGAGTTCCTGGAAACACCATATATTTT. It yields the protein CAWTQGVPGNTIYF.

There are a few counts of this clonotype. This rearrangement joins TRBV5-1 to TRBJ2-7; D not certain. With 3 bases removed from V and 5 bases from J, the gap between germline ends came to 15 bases. CDR1 is SGHRS and CDR2 is YFSETQ in the germline V gene. This CDR3 comprises 14 residues. The CDR3 reads CASSSRTVWDEQYF. In DNA, the CDR3 is TGCGCCAGCAGCTCAAGGACGGTCTGGGACGAGCAGTACTTC.

This clonotype was observed at least ten times. The J gene is TRBJ2-2, the V gene TRBV24-1, with 7 bases matching TRBD1. The germline V gene encodes CDR1 KGHDR and CDR2 SFDVKD. The CDR3 runs to 16 residues. V lost 3 bases and J lost 3; bases outside the gene matches: 6. The CDR3 sequence is CATSDIRDRYTGELFF. The CDR3 coding sequence is TGTGCCACCAGTGATATCCGGGACAGATACACCGGGGAGCTGTTTTTT.

This chain connects TRBV15 to TRBJ2-7; D gene ambiguous. V was trimmed by 3 bases and J by 5 bases, leaving 11 bases between them. Germline CDR1 is LNHNV and CDR2 is YYDKDF (reference sequence). This CDR3 is 13 amino acids long. Here the CDR3 reads CATSRDLPHEQYF. DNA of the CDR3: TGTGCCACCAGCAGGGACCTACCCCACGAGCAGTACTTC.